Shown below are 19 T cell receptor beta chains from a single sample sequenced in a study of T-cell reconstitution after alpha-beta-depleted transplantation in children. Unique molecular identifiers were incorporated into the prepared TCRbeta library. One entry per CDR3 protein results from TCRdb running MiXCR on the PCR reads. This table holds a few hundred thousand distinct CDR3 sequences, around 21% found once. The sample in question was PBMCs from the stem cell graft donor, obtained from the stem cell graft. The origin of the receptors is a human donor who donated a stem cell graft to a child with acute myeloid leukemia.

The V and J genes are TRBV4-1 and TRBJ2-5, with a tentative D call TRBD2 (5 bases). Germline lookup yields CDR1 MGHRA and CDR2 YSYEKL. The ends were cut back, 4 bases at V and 1 base at J, with 10 bases in the middle. The CDR3 spans 14 residues. CDR3 nucleotides: TGCGCCAGCAGCCGAGTGGAGGTCCAAGAGACCCAGTACTTC. Protein: CASSRVEVQETQYF.

This clonotype was picked up many times. CDR3 amino acids: CASSEVSGGINEQFF. The CDR3 DNA follows: TGTGCCAGCAGTGAAGTAAGCGGGGGAATCAATGAGCAGTTCTTC. The rearrangement links TRBV2 to TRBJ2-1, with TRBD2 identical over 8 bases. The CDR3 loop spans 15 amino acids. V gave up 1 base and J gave up 6 bases; unmatched junction bases: 5. Per the germline V gene, CDR1 is SNHLY and CDR2 is FYNNEI. Full variable domain (rest looked up from reference TRBV2 and TRBJ2-1): EPEVTQTPSHQVTQMGQEVILRCVPISNHLYFYWYRQILGQKVEFLVSFYNNEISEKSEIFDDQFSVERPDGSNFTLKIRSTKLEDSAMYFCASSEVSGGINEQFFGPGTRLTVL.

This clonotype was seen a handful of times. This CDR3 reads CASSYHRGDQPQHF. CDR3 DNA: TGTGCCAGCAGTTATCATCGTGGGGATCAGCCCCAGCATTTT. The gene calls are TRBV6-2 or TRBV6-3 and TRBJ1-5; no definite D call. Deletions cut 3 bases from V and 5 bases from J, with 11 bases between. This CDR3 region has 14 residues. From germline, CDR1 is MNHEY and CDR2 SVGEGT.

This clonotype appeared a few times. CDR3: CASRAISGTRGTEAFF. In DNA form, the CDR3 reads TGTGCCAGCAGAGCAATTTCCGGGACAAGGGGCACTGAAGCTTTCTTT. The chain combines TRBV25-1 with TRBJ1-1, with a tentative D call TRBD1 (6 bases). CDR1 and CDR2 (germline): MGHDK, SYGVNS. CDR3 size: 16 residues. Trimming left V 6 bases short and J 4 bases short, with 21 bases between.

This sequence joins TRBV12-3 or TRBV12-4 and TRBJ2-1, with 8 bases that match TRBD1. The CDR3 totals 13 residues. Unmatched junction bases numbered 5, after V lost 6 bases and J lost 7 bases. CDR3 nucleotide sequence: TGTGCCAGCAGCTACAGACAGGGGAATGAGCAGTTCTTC. Translating it yields CASSYRQGNEQFF.

This clonotype was counted only a few times. CDR3 sequence reads: CATSDGLAGPSRETQYF. CDR3 DNA: TGTGCCACCAGTGATGGACTAGCGGGACCAAGTAGAGAGACCCAGTACTTC. The rearrangement uses TRBV24-1 and TRBJ2-5, with 12 bases that match TRBD2. The CDR3 spans 17 residues. The junction had 8 bases not matched to a gene; V was cut back by 3 bases and J by 4 bases. CDR1 is KGHDR and CDR2 is SFDVKD in the germline V gene.

This clonotype was detected a few times. The V and J genes are TRBV5-6 and TRBJ2-7; tentatively, D is TRBD2 (5 bases). Germline-derived CDR1 and CDR2 are SGHDT and YYEEEE. Between the trimmed V and J ends, which lost 1 base and 3 bases, there was a span of 11 bases. The CDR3 spans 14 residues. CDR3 nucleotides: TGTGCCAGCAGCTTGTGGCCGGGATTCTACGAGCAGTACTTC. Its protein is CASSLWPGFYEQYF.

The chain uses TRBV5-6 and TRBJ2-1; possibly TRBD1 or TRBD2 for D (7 bases each). The CDR3 has 16 amino acids. V was cut by 2 bases and J by 5 bases, with 17 bases left in between. In germline, CDR1 is SGHDT, CDR2 YYEEEE. For the CDR3, the DNA is TGTGCCAGCAGCTTAGGGGGCGGGAGTCGGGACAATGAGCAGTTCTTC. Protein product: CASSLGGGSRDNEQFF.

This clonotype was counted once. The V gene is TRBV5-1, the J gene TRBJ1-2; D is unclear. The germline gives CDR1 SGHRS, CDR2 YFSETQ. CDR3 length equals 15 residues. Trimming took off 0 bases at V and 3 bases at J, with 12 bases between the two ends. The CDR3 sequence is CASSLEAGNDYGYTF. In nucleotides, the CDR3 is TGCGCCAGCAGCTTGGAGGCCGGGAACGACTATGGCTACACCTTC. Combining the CDR3 with reference TRBV5-1 and TRBJ1-2 gives the whole variable domain KAGVTQTPRYLIKTRGQQVTLSCSPISGHRSVSWYQQTPGQGLQFLFEYFSETQRNKGNFPGRFSGRQFSNSRSEMNVSTLELGDSALYLCASSLEAGNDYGYTFGSGTRLTVV.

This clonotype has at least ten counts. The chain employs TRBV20-1 and TRBJ2-7; 9 bases align to TRBD1. V was clipped by 7 bases and J by 3 bases; unmatched bases: 10. This CDR3 has 14 residues. Germline V gene lookup returns CDR1 DFQATT and CDR2 SNEGSKA (reference sequence). CDR3 sequence (DNA): TGCAGTGTCAGGGGGGGGACAGGGAACTACGAGCAGTACTTC. The encoded protein is CSVRGGTGNYEQYF.

This chain links TRBV29-1 with TRBJ2-3, with D tentatively TRBD1 (5 bases). Per germline, CDR1 SQVTM and CDR2 ANQGSEA. There are 13 residues in the CDR3. V was shortened by 7 bases and J by 2 bases, with 13 bases between the two germline ends. The CDR3 protein is CSAHRLPTDTQYF. CDR3 bases: TGCAGCGCTCACAGGTTACCCACAGATACGCAGTATTTT.

There are many counts of this clonotype. This chain joins TRBV29-1 and TRBJ1-1; 7 bases are a match to TRBD1. V dropped 6 bases and J dropped 1; count of bases not matched to a gene: 5. Germline CDR1 SQVTM, CDR2 ANQGSEA. The CDR3 loop spans 13 amino acids. Here the CDR3 DNA reads TGCAGCGTCGCTCAGGGGGGGAACACTGAAGCTTTCTTT. Translated, it gives CSVAQGGNTEAFF.

Remarks on this clonotype: Relative to the germline gene, one junction end is altered; a read error may explain this. V and J are TRBV5-1 and TRBJ2-1; 8 bases align to TRBD1. The CDR3 is made up of 14 amino acids. Germline loops: CDR1 SGHRS, CDR2 YFSETQ. The CDR3 nucleotides read TGCGCCAGCAGTTTCCCGGACAGGGTCAATGACCAGTTCTTC. This sequence encodes CASSFPDRVNDQFF.

This clonotype was observed a single time. The rearrangement joins TRBV7-2 to TRBJ1-2; D is perhaps TRBD1 (6 bases). This CDR3 contains 16 residues. Germline V gene sequence: CDR1 SGHTA, CDR2 FQGNSA. Trimming stripped 2 bases from V and 3 bases from J, with 16 bases between. DNA of the CDR3: TGTGCCAGCAGCTTACGTACTGGACAGAGGTACTATGGCTACACCTTC. It encodes CASSLRTGQRYYGYTF.

This clonotype was recorded at least ten times. This chain links TRBV20-1 with TRBJ2-1, with 11 bases fitting TRBD2. From germline, CDR1 is DFQATT and CDR2 SNEGSKA (reference sequence). The CDR3 sequence is 14 residues long. V shed 3 bases, J shed 6 bases, and the junction held 4 bases outside the gene matches. CDR3 sequence reads: CSARGLAATNEQFF. Written as DNA, the CDR3 is TGCAGTGCTAGGGGACTAGCGGCTACCAATGAGCAGTTCTTC.

This clonotype has just a few counts. The genes are TRBV7-2 and TRBJ2-5, with 8 bases aligning to TRBD2. CDR1 and CDR2 from the germline V gene are SGHTA and FQGNSA. Trimming removed 6 bases from V and 0 bases from J; junction bases left unmatched: 6. CDR3 length: 15 residues. As DNA, the CDR3 is TGTGCCAGCAGTCCTAGCGGGTCGTACCAAGAGACCCAGTACTTC. Translated, it gives CASSPSGSYQETQYF.

This clonotype was observed a handful of times. The rearrangement uses TRBV12-3 or TRBV12-4 and TRBJ2-3, with 12 nucleotides matching TRBD2. The CDR3 consists of 17 residues. The junction had 10 bases not matched to a gene; V was cut back by 5 bases and J by 4 bases. The chain's CDR3 is CASSPYRLAGVADTQYF. The CDR3 bases are TGTGCCAGCAGTCCCTATCGACTAGCGGGGGTGGCAGATACGCAGTATTTT.

The table lists this clonotype with a few counts. CDR3 loop: CATSRDGGQGYTGELFF. The CDR3 nucleotides read TGTGCCACCAGCAGAGATGGAGGGCAGGGATACACCGGGGAGCTGTTTTTT. The chain links TRBV15 to TRBJ2-2, with D maybe TRBD2 (6 bases). The CDR3 length is 17 residues. Trimming removed 0 bases at V and 3 bases at J, with 14 bases between. In germline, CDR1 is LNHNV, CDR2 YYDKDF (reference sequence).

The rearrangement links TRBV5-4 to TRBJ2-1; unclear D gene. The CDR3 is 16 amino acids. Germline V gene sequence: CDR1 SGHNT, CDR2 YYREEE (reference sequence). Trimming removed 3 bases at V and 4 bases at J, with 17 bases between. The CDR3 DNA follows: TGTGCCAGCAGCTGGATAATAGCCCAGATATACAATGAGCAGTTCTTC. Translating it yields CASSWIIAQIYNEQFF.